This T cell receptor beta chain was found in a study of PD-1 blockade in classical Hodgkin lymphoma (dated by TCRdb to between 2020 and 2021). With regard to the full study: Nivolumab dosing was 3 mg/kg intravenously every 2 weeks, continuing until either disease progression or unacceptable toxicity. The study used TCR beta sequencing and CyTOF to define a peripheral blood immune signature of response to PD-1 blockade in classical Hodgkin lymphoma. What the research found in general, with its limitations: Newly diagnosed patients were reported to have lower baseline TCR diversity than healthy donors, and relapsed/refractory patients were reported to have lower baseline TCR diversity still. Diversity was lower in patients who began nivolumab less than 1 year after ASCT, so these patients were left out of later analyses to avoid confounding by immune reconstitution. By C4D1, a significant rise was seen in CD4+ TCR diversity but not in CD8+ TCR diversity (p=0.0027 vs p=0.16), and the rise was most apparent among complete responders (p=0.02). Trial patients with a complete response had baseline diversity similar to that of newly diagnosed patients, while partial responders and progressors had significantly lower diversity. The study was restricted to a single clinical trial cohort, and the causes of repertoire differences, possibly disease activity or prior therapy, were left undefined.

The cysteine opens and the phenylalanine closes a CDR3 of 12 amino acids. Here the CDR3 DNA is all that survives: 36 bases in frame from base 1. CDR1 and CDR2 were assigned from the germline V gene (reference sequence) as MNHEY and SMNVEV. The germline ends are 15 bases apart after V is trimmed by 5 bases and J by 11 bases. Genomic DNA was isolated using the Qiagen DNeasy kit from unsorted PBMCs as well as from negatively selected CD4+ and CD8+ fractions. TCR beta CDR3 regions were amplified by immunoSEQ multiplex PCR using primers annealing to V and J segments. Amplification bias was minimized using a synthetic immune receptor repertoire, and residual bias was removed computationally after sequencing. The published analysis was carried out like this. Custom Python scripts were used to quantify repertoire diversity as the Shannon entropy index. The unsorted, CD4+ and CD8+ repertoires were each analyzed separately, with the exception of combined analyses, where CD4+ and CD8+ sequences were merged in silico. Clonal expansion was defined as a frequency increase of at least 2-fold after treatment compared with C1D1, and clones undetected at baseline were assigned a pseudocount of 0.5. Singleton clones were defined as clones with 0 or 1 copy at C1D1, and non-singleton clones were defined as clones with 2 or more copies. Clones expanded in unsorted samples were labelled as CD4+, CD8+ or unknown by matching protein sequences in sorted samples from the same patient. Wilcoxon tests on paired samples were used to test changes in diversity from C1D1 to C4D1. Entries here come from immuneACCESS through TCRdb and include only in-frame sequences with V and J called. Some clones fail to appear in such tables; in the studies checked, an unresolved V gene covers under half of the shortfall, and the cause of the remainder is unknown. V, J and clone size are those of that table, while D and trimming were read from the DNA. In all, the sample holds under 30,000 clones, and roughly 86% of those were seen once. In total, the top ten clones hold approximately 10% of the sample.

Reading the label with the study, this specimen's time point is: cycle 2 day 1 (C2D1) of nivolumab. Every trial patient had relapsed after autologous stem cell transplantation, and cohorts A, B and C differed in prior brentuximab vedotin exposure. The trial cohort was composed of about 60 patients with relapsed/refractory classical Hodgkin lymphoma, for whom complete response, partial response or progressive disease was recorded as best overall response. Single-agent nivolumab was administered to trial patients in the multi-cohort phase II CheckMate 205 trial. Best overall response was determined by an independent review committee according to the 2007 International Working Group response criteria. Trial PBMCs were obtained immediately prior to nivolumab initiation (C1D1) and on therapy at cycle 2 day 1 and cycle 4 day 1. After peripheral blood was drawn into 8 mL Vacutainer Cell Preparation Tubes, PBMCs were isolated by centrifugation and then cryopreserved.

This clone was seen a handful of times. Its cognate antigen has yet to be identified. No much larger clone is present one base from it, and per-base qualities are unavailable. The sequences come from peripheral blood mononuclear cells (PBMCs), collected before the second cycle of nivolumab. This receptor was taken from a human donor with classical Hodgkin lymphoma. The chain is encoded by TRBV27 joined to TRBJ1-1; the D gene is perhaps TRBD1, from 6 matching bases. The CDR3 region has the sequence CASSPTGSNAFF. In nucleotide form, the sequence is TGTGCCAGCAGTCCCACAGGGAGTAATGCTTTCTTT.